The 4 T cell receptor beta chains below come from one sample, sequenced in a study of blood T cell repertoires in COVID-19. Some clones are missing from TCRdb's copy, which holds only in-frame ones; the method was immunoSEQ multiplex PCR. The data hold around 140,000 clones, with roughly two thirds observed a single time. The sample was peripheral blood. These receptors all come from a woman between 70 and 85 years old with acute or convalescent COVID-19.

This clone was detected a few times. V usage is TRBV28 and J usage is TRBJ2-7; 12 bases are a match to TRBD1. V trimming: 5 bases; J trimming: 6 bases; junction bases outside the gene matches: 5. Germline V lookup: CDR1 MDHEN, CDR2 SYDVKM. The CDR3 loop spans 14 amino acids. Here the CDR3 reads CASSGGQGAVEQYF. CDR3 bases: TGTGCCAGCAGTGGGGGACAGGGGGCGGTCGAGCAGTACTTC.

V usage is TRBV6-6 and J usage is TRBJ2-2, with 9 positions matching TRBD1. Looked up from germline, CDR1 is MNHNY and CDR2 is SVGAGI (reference sequence). CDR3 length equals 12 residues. With 11 bases clipped from V and 3 bases from J, the junction kept 1 base outside the gene matches. The CDR3 coding sequence is TGTGCCGGACAGGGGTACACCGGGGAGCTGTTTTTT. Its protein product is CAGQGYTGELFF.

The chain uses TRBV7-8 and TRBJ1-1; no firm D call. Germline assignment: CDR1 SGHVS and CDR2 FQNEAQ. The CDR3 spans 11 residues. Trimming cost V 3 bases and J 8 bases, with 7 bases left between them. The DNA of the CDR3 is TGTGCCAGCAGCTTGATGGGCGAAGCTTTCTTT. This translates into CASSLMGEAFF. The full variable domain, rest sourced from reference TRBV7-8 and TRBJ1-1, is GAGVSQSPRYKVAKRGQDVALRCDPISGHVSLFWYQQALGQGPEFLTYFQNEAQLDKSGLPSDRFFAERPEGSVSTLKIQRTQQEDSAVYLCASSLMGEAFFGQGTRLTVV.

V gene TRBV7-2 combines with J gene TRBJ2-3; maybe TRBD2 (5 bases). Germline lookup yields CDR1 SGHTA and CDR2 FQGNSA. The CDR3 runs to 15 residues. The V and J ends lost 2 bases and 3 bases respectively, with 12 bases between them. CDR3 sequence: CASSLRLASTDTQYF. CDR3 sequence (DNA): TGTGCCAGCAGCTTACGGCTAGCATCGACAGATACGCAGTATTTT.